The present T cell receptor (beta chain) was sequenced within a study of cytomegalovirus exposure and HLA in healthy donors (dated by TCRdb to 2016 to 2017). In terms of the full investigation: An earlier analysis of several hundred of the donors reported 250 to 350 Gb of sequence data and 117 million unique TCR beta sequences from 150 million to 200 million T cells. About 300 gigabases of sequencing data and tens of millions of unique TCR sequences were included in an early release covering about 700 HLA-typed donors. Among the roughly 400 genotyped donors, 75% to 90% belonged to the genetic ancestry cluster associated with self-reported Caucasian donors. The study aimed to test whether cataloging public T cell receptors could reveal signatures of past pathogen exposure. The study used immunosequencing to profile the T cell repertoires of 666 subjects and linked those repertoires to cytomegalovirus serostatus. Along with the approximately 600-subject first cohort, a separate validation cohort of over a hundred different subjects was used. The study combined high-throughput TCR immunosequencing, statistical association of individual TCRs with disease status, and machine learning to predict cytomegalovirus infection status. A later analysis re-examined previously published TCR beta repertoires from 600 to 700 donors and added high-resolution HLA genotyping to investigate patterns of TCR occurrence. In the later analysis, no new phenotypic data were used to find candidate immune exposures; instead, reliance was placed on TCR beta sequences and their occurrence across donors. To decide whether each TCR beta V gene segment behaved as functional or pseudogenic, an earlier analysis of some 600 of the donors relied on high-throughput TCR beta sequencing. Alongside the repertoire data, information on donor age, sex, ethnicity and CMV serostatus was compiled. A later genetic analysis used genome-wide SNP genotypes for about 55% of the 666 donors, treating that subset as a discovery cohort. Every repertoire in the discovery cohort had been generated on one and the same sequencing platform. Class I and class II HLA loci were covered by the typing at four-digit resolution. The number of typed donors differed by locus: about 620-630 for A, B, C, DRB1 and DQB1; roughly 510 for DQA1; 606 for DPA1; and around 490 for DPB1. Roughly five DR-DQ haplotypes were handled as single units for association and clustering because linkage in the cohort was strong. Among some 410 genotyped donors of the cohort, an average of 235,054 unique TCR beta nucleotide sequences were sequenced per donor, roughly 20% of them non-productive. Overall results and qualifications from the work: Most TCR sequences were observed very rarely across donors, whereas some public TCRs were present in many individuals. The study listed 150 to 200 TCR beta chains as associated with cytomegalovirus. Because some donors lacked HLA typing at each locus, the association tests relied only on the typed subset. A further reported finding was that TCR beta sequences accurately predicted the HLA-A and HLA-B alleles for most subjects in the first cohort. In a later analysis, HLA-associated TCR beta chains showed more clonal expansion and lower generation probabilities than non-associated chains that were equally common. In an earlier analysis of around 500 of the donors, most TCR beta V segments appeared in productive rearrangements about 90% or about 30% of the time, broadly matching IMGT annotations. Because counts were too low, about 18 rarely observed V segments, including chromosome 9 orphons, were excluded from the earlier analysis of several hundred of the donors. In a later genetic analysis, fewer N-insertions in productive TCRs were reported among donors in an Asian-associated ancestry cluster than the roughly 700-donor mean. According to a later analysis, parvovirus B19, influenza, CMV and Epstein-Barr virus appeared linked to several top co-occurrence clusters. Only TCR beta chains were sequenced in this cohort, and the absence of alpha or paired-chain data limited detectable features. In a later analysis, TCR association rates were found to vary across HLA loci, with the most associated TCRs seen for DRB1 alleles and the fewest for HLA-C alleles. Strong co-occurrence of HLA alleles, especially DR and DQ, made assigning TCR associations to individual alleles difficult. At a false discovery rate of 0.05, a later analysis linked 16,951 TCR beta sequences to specific HLA alleles. Cytomegalovirus status was reported to be diagnosed by the classifier with high specificity and sensitivity in both the original and validation cohorts. Roughly uniform sequencing depth across donors was assumed in presence/absence analyses, although this assumption may not hold. For the cohort, immune exposure information was limited to CMV serostatus. In a later analysis, most CMV-associated TCR beta chains were found to appear HLA-restricted, with HLA associations seemingly driven largely by CMV exposure. The authors suggested that the approach could potentially be extended to other disease states and immunological phenotypes. Correlated functional status among segregating V segments might be attributable to linkage disequilibrium, but an unknown experimental factor could not be ruled out. In vitro tests confirmed that a few of the cytomegalovirus-associated TCR beta chains recognize cytomegalovirus antigens. A later genetic analysis associated a missense DCLRE1C variant with V-gene and J-gene trimming of TCR beta chains, and an independent cohort replicated the association. A cluster of highly shared sequence variants was judged likely to represent a technical artifact of the sequencing pipeline.

The cohort consisted of some 730 healthy bone marrow donors. Cohort members were all nominally healthy when sampled, although unrecorded immune exposures were likely present. The donor was CMV seronegative and belonged to the group of more than 300 seronegative cohort members. Every donor gave a peripheral blood sample, and the peripheral blood mononuclear cells from that sample were used for TCR beta sequencing. Genomic DNA was extracted from the blood cell samples with the Qiagen DNeasy Blood Extraction Kit. Of note for this clone: This receptor's antigen is unknown. Per-base qualities were not stored, and no clone one base away is much larger.

The receptor library was made with the immunoSEQ multiplex PCR assay. For the multiplex PCR, a mixture combining 60 forward primers for TCR Vbeta segments and 13 reverse primers for TCR Jbeta segments was used. Amplification of the CDR3 region of rearranged TCR beta genes was performed with a multiplex PCR assay on genomic DNA. The Illumina HiSeq System was used to sequence the amplified TCR beta libraries as 87-base-pair reads. Under the source paper's analysis protocol: A later analysis counted about 82 million unique TCR beta chains across the approximately 700 repertoires, and 10 million to 11 million of these chains were shared by at least two donors. Raw reads were error-corrected and collapsed into unique sequences with a nearest-neighbor algorithm that merged closely related sequences to remove PCR and sequencing errors. V, D and J gene segments were assigned by aligning CDR3 sequences to IMGT reference sequences. For a sequence to be retained, a match of at least six nucleotides to both a V gene segment and a J gene segment was required. Rearrangements were classified as productive when the CDR3 lacked stop codons and remained in frame with V and J, and all other rearrangements were classified as non-productive. Following IMGT convention, CDR3 was defined as the stretch from the second conserved V-encoded cysteine to the conserved J-encoded phenylalanine. Sequences without an unambiguous match to a single V gene segment were excluded from the earlier analysis of about 630 of the donors. An earlier analysis of some 610 of the donors called V segments functional above 56.7% productive rearrangements and segregating when the between-donor standard deviation exceeded 5%. To diagnose cytomegalovirus status from the catalog of TCR beta chain sequences, a statistical classification framework was built. In a later analysis, V and J genes were assigned by comparing TCR nucleotide sequences against IMGT/GENE-DB human TR gene sequences. A later analysis assigned CDR3 sequences and most-parsimonious VDJ recombination scenarios with the TCRdist pipeline. In a later analysis, each TCR beta chain was defined by its CDR3 amino acid sequence together with its V-gene family, and reads lacking a unique V-gene family were excluded. To address suspected cross-contamination and a sequencing artifact, a later analysis removed 550 to 750 highly shared, low-generation-probability nucleotide sequences. For each public chain, a later analysis derived a clonal expansion index from normalized ranks of inferred template counts within each repertoire. In a later analysis, generation probabilities were computed with a VDJ recombination model fitted to out-of-frame rearrangements, and the resulting probabilities were checked against IGoR. Hypergeometric tests were used in a later analysis to score TCR-TCR, TCR-HLA and TCR-CMV co-occurrence, with a repertoire-size bias correction applied to the TCR pairs. To estimate false discovery rates, a later analysis permuted the HLA or CMV assignments 20 times. In a later analysis, co-occurring TCRs were grouped using DBSCAN, and TCRdist sequence similarity was added for clustering within HLA-allele-positive subsets. Repertoires with fewer than 30,000 or more than 120,000 public chains, plus five repertoires with anomalous nucleotide sharing, were excluded from co-occurrence clustering. Not all clones reach the TCRdb copy of this immuneACCESS table, which keeps in-frame sequences only. Checked studies attribute under half of the gap to unresolved V genes and leave the rest unexplained. From that table come the V and J calls and clone size; the DNA was used to work out D and trimming. The sample records 170,000 or so clones, around 82% of which are singletons. Of the sample, more than 0.35% is held by the ten largest clones.

Sample: PBMCs. The source of this sequence is a boy younger than 10 in good health and CMV-seronegative.

The bases are TGTGCCAGCAGGTTGGGACAGAGCCCGAACACTGAAGCTTTCTTT. Translated, it gives CASRLGQSPNTEAFF. The chain is encoded by TRBV2 joined to TRBJ1-1; TRBD1 aligns with 7 central bases. There are 15 amino acids in the CDR3, from cysteine to phenylalanine inclusive. Only CDR3 DNA remains: 45 bases, in frame from the first base. Germline trimming: 6 bases from V, 1 base from J; junction bases outside gene matches: 8. Looking up the germline V gene yields CDR1 SNHLY and CDR2 FYNNEI.